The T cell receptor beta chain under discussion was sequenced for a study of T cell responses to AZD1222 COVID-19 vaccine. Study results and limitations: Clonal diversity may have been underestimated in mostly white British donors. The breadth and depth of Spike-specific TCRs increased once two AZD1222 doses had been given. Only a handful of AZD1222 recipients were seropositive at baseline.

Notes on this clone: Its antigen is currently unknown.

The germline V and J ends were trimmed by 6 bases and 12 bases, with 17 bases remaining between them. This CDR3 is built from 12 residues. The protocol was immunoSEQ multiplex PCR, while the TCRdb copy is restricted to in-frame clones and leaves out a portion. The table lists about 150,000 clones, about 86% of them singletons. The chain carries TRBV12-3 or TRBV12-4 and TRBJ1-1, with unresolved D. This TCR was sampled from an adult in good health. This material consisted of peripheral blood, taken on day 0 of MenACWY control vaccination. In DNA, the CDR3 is TGTGCCAGCAGGTCGGACGGACGGTCGCCTTTCTTT. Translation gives CASRSDGRSPFF.